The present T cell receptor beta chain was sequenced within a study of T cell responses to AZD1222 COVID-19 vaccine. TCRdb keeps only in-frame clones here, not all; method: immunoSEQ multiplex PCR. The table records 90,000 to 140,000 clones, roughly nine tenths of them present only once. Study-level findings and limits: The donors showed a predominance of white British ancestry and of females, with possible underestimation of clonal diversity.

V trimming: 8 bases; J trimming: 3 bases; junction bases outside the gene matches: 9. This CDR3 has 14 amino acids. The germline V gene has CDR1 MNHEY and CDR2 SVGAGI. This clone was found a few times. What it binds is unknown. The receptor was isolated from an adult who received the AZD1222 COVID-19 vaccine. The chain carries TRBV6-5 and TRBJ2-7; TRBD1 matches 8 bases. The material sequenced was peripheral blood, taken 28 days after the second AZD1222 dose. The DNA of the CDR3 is TGTGCCAGCCTCGTACGGACAGGGCACTACGAGCAGTACTTC. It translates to CASLVRTGHYEQYF.